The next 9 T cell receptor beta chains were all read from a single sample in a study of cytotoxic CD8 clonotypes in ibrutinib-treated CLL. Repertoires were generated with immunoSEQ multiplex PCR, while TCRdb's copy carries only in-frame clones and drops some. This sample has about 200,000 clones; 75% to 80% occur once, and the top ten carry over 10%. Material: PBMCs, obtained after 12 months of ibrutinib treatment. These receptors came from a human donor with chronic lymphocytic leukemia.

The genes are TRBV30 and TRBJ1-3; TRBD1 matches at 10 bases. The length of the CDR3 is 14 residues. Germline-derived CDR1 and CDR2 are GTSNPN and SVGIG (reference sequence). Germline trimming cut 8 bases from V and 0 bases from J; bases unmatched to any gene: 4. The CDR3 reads CAGRTGGSGNTIYF. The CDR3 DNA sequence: TGTGCCGGTCGGACAGGGGGCTCTGGAAACACCATATATTTT.

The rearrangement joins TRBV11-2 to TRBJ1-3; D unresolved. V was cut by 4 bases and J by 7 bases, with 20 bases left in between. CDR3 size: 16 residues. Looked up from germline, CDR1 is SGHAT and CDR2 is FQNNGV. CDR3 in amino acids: CASSSFLDEGGNTIYF. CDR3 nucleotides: TGTGCCAGCAGCTCGTTCCTCGACGAGGGCGGTAACACCATATATTTT.

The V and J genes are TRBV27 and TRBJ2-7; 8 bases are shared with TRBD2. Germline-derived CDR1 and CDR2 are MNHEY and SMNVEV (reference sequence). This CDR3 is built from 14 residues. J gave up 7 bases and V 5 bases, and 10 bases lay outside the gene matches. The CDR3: CASSPLAGSGEQYF. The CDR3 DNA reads TGTGCCAGCAGTCCCTTAGCGGGAAGTGGTGAGCAGTACTTC.

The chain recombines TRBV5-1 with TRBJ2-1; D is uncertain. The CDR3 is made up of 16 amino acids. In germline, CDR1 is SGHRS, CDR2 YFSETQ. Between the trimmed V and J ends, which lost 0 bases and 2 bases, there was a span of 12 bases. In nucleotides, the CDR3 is TGCGCCAGCAGCTTGGCCGCAGCCGGTCCCTACAATGAGCAGTTCTTC. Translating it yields CASSLAAAGPYNEQFF.

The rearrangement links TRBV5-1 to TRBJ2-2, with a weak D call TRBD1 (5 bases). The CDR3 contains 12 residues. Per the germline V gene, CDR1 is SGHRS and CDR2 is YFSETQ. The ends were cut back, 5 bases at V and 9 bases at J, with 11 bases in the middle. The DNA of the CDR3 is TGCGCCAGCAGGATGACAGCCCGGGAGCTGTTTTTT. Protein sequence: CASRMTARELFF.

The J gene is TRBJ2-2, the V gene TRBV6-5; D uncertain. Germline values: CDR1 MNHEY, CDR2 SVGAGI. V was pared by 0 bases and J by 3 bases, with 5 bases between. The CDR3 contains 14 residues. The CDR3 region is CASSYSAYTGELFF. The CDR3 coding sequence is TGTGCCAGCAGTTACTCGGCTTACACCGGGGAGCTGTTTTTT.

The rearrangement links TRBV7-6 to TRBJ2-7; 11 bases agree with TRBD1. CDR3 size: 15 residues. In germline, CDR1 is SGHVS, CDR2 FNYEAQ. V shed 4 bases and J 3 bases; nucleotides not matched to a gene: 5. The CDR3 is CASSSGTGGFYEQYF. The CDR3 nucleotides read TGTGCCAGCAGCTCCGGGACAGGGGGTTTCTACGAGCAGTACTTC.

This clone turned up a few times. In DNA form, the CDR3 reads TGTGCCAGCAGTTACTCGAGTCCGATTATGAACACTGAAGCTTTCTTT. Translated, it gives CASSYSSPIMNTEAFF. The chain recombines TRBV6-5 with TRBJ1-1, with no clear D. Germline CDR1 MNHEY, CDR2 SVGAGI. The V gene lost 0 bases and the J gene lost 0 bases, with 11 bases spanning the gap. This CDR3 comprises 16 residues.

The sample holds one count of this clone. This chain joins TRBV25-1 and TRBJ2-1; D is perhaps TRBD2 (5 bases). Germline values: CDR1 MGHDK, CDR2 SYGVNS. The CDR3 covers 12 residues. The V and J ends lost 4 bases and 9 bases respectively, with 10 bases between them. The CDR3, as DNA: TGTGCCAGCAGTGCCACCGAGGGTGAGCAGTTCTTC. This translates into CASSATEGEQFF.